This T cell receptor (beta chain) was found in a study of graft-versus-host responses after intestinal transplantation. The overall study: Tacrolimus and steroids were given for around three years to all recipients after anti-thymocyte globulin induction. The study, taken as a whole, reports: Within the allografts of patients who had graft-donor T cell macrochimerism, graft-versus-host to host-versus-graft clonal ratios were high. The marrow of recipients harbored GvH clones, and ileum or blood showed some of them first.

Generated by immunoSEQ multiplex PCR, the TCRdb table keeps only in-frame clones and is missing some. The sample holds about 94,000 clones, more than 85% seen once. For this clone: Its antigen is as yet unknown.

Germline V gene sequence: CDR1 LNHDA, CDR2 SQIVND (reference sequence). The junction had 8 bases not matched to a gene; V was cut back by 2 bases and J by 6 bases. The CDR3 extends over 15 amino acids. This sequence originates from a human donor who received an intestinal transplant. The chain recombines TRBV19 with TRBJ2-7; TRBD1 matches 9 bases. The material sequenced was unstimulated CD8+ T cells sorted from spleen or lymph node cells, taken before intestinal transplant. In DNA form, the CDR3 reads TGTGCCAGTAGTATAACGGGACAGGGAATTCGCGAGCAGTACTTC. Amino acid sequence: CASSITGQGIREQYF.